Each of the 27 T cell receptor beta chains below was sequenced from the same sample in a study of post-analysis software for immune sequencing data. Broader study findings: Compared with controls, patients had more of roughly 5 TRBV segments, including TRBV5-6, TRBV5-1 and TRBV20-1.

These TCRs are of unknown antigen specificity. cDNA libraries for TCR beta contained unique molecular identifiers. MiXCR, applied by TCRdb to the PCR reads, yields one record per CDR3 protein. This table has 700,000 to 900,000 distinct CDR3 sequences, about 45% appearing once. The sequencing sample was made of blood. These receptors were obtained from a girl aged 5-17 years with multiple sclerosis.

V is TRBV7-3 and J is TRBJ1-1; D not resolved. CDR1 and CDR2 (germline): SGHTA, FQGTGA. The CDR3 length is 13 residues. Trimming left V 4 bases short and J 4 bases short, with 10 bases between. As DNA, the CDR3 is TGTGCCAGCAGCTGGAAGGGAGGCACTGAAGCTTTCTTT. Residues: CASSWKGGTEAFF.

V gene TRBV7-2 combines with J gene TRBJ2-1, with 7 nucleotides matching TRBD2. From germline, CDR1 is SGHTA and CDR2 FQGNSA. CDR3 length: 16 residues. The ends lost 1 base at V and 3 bases at J; junction bases unmatched: 6. DNA of the CDR3: TGTGCCAGCAGCTTAGGGCCTAGCGGATTCTACAATGAGCAGTTCTTC. Encoded protein: CASSLGPSGFYNEQFF.

This clonotype was counted between two and nine times. V and J are TRBV28 and TRBJ2-3; 11 nucleotides match TRBD2. CDR1 is MDHEN and CDR2 is SYDVKM in the germline V gene. This CDR3 has 16 amino acids. V lost 4 bases, J lost 2 bases, and 5 bases stayed unmatched. CDR3 in amino acids: CASSSIAGGTTDTQYF. The CDR3, as DNA: TGTGCCAGCAGTTCAATAGCGGGAGGGACCACAGATACGCAGTATTTT.

The chain is built from TRBV7-2 and TRBJ1-5; TRBD1 aligns across 7 bases. The CDR3 extends over 13 amino acids. Germline V lookup: CDR1 SGHTA, CDR2 FQGNSA. Trimming removed 4 bases from V and 5 bases from J; junction bases left unmatched: 2. CDR3 sequence reads: CASSSQGDQPQHF. In nucleotides, the CDR3 is TGTGCCAGCAGCTCCCAGGGGGATCAGCCCCAGCATTTT.

This clonotype has just a few counts. This chain connects TRBV7-9 to TRBJ1-2, with a weak D call TRBD1 (6 bases). V was pared by 1 base and J by 5 bases, with 17 bases between. Per the germline V gene, CDR1 is SEHNR and CDR2 is FQNEAQ (reference sequence). This CDR3 has 16 amino acids. CDR3 in amino acids: CASSLGGTGTLYGYTF. The CDR3 bases are TGTGCCAGCAGCTTAGGGGGAACCGGGACACTTTATGGCTACACCTTC.

This chain uses TRBV27 with TRBJ2-5; TRBD2 matches at 13 bases. Germline assignment: CDR1 MNHEY and CDR2 SMNVEV (reference sequence). The V segment lost 4 bases and the J segment 11 bases; nucleotides outside the gene matches: 22. This CDR3 region has 19 residues. The CDR3 reads CASSSPIPGLAGVSREQYF. CDR3 nucleotide sequence: TGTGCCAGCAGTTCCCCCATACCAGGACTAGCGGGAGTGAGTAGGGAGCAGTACTTC.

This clonotype came up once. This rearrangement joins TRBV7-3 to TRBJ2-1; 7 bases are shared with TRBD2. Germline values: CDR1 SGHTA, CDR2 FQGTGA. V lost 5 bases to trimming and J lost 3 bases; unmatched junction nucleotides: 7. The CDR3 has 15 amino acids. CDR3 protein: CASSPGRGNYNEQFF. The CDR3 DNA follows: TGTGCCAGCAGCCCTGGGCGGGGGAACTACAATGAGCAGTTCTTC.

This clonotype came up a few times. The gene calls are TRBV20-1 and TRBJ1-3, with D possibly being TRBD1 (5 bases). Germline V gives CDR1 DFQATT, CDR2 SNEGSKA (reference sequence). V gave up 6 bases and J gave up 0 bases, with 12 bases separating them. CDR3 size: 14 residues. CDR3 DNA: TGCAGTGCCACCACGACAGTCTCTGGAAACACCATATATTTT. It yields the protein CSATTTVSGNTIYF.

CDR3 sequence: CASSPTGGRANEQFF. In DNA, the CDR3 is TGTGCCAGCAGCCCGACAGGGGGTCGGGCCAATGAGCAGTTCTTC. The chain is built from TRBV14 and TRBJ2-1, with 9 positions matching TRBD1. The CDR3 spans 15 residues. The germline CDR1 and CDR2 sequences are SGHDN and FVKESK. The V segment lost 4 bases and the J segment 6 bases; nucleotides outside the gene matches: 7.

The rearrangement links TRBV7-8 to TRBJ2-7, with 10 bases matching TRBD1. With 1 base clipped from V and 2 bases from J, the junction kept 5 bases outside the gene matches. The length of the CDR3 is 16 residues. Per the germline V gene, CDR1 is SGHVS and CDR2 is FQNEAQ. This chain's CDR3 is CASSLVGTGATYEQYF. The CDR3 DNA follows: TGTGCCAGCAGCTTAGTAGGGACAGGGGCAACCTACGAGCAGTACTTC.

The genes are TRBV20-1 and TRBJ2-3, with TRBD2 matching 11 bases. Germline loops: CDR1 DFQATT, CDR2 SNEGSKA (reference sequence). V lost 4 bases to trimming and J lost 5 bases; unmatched junction nucleotides: 5. This CDR3 region has 14 residues. CDR3 sequence (DNA): TGCAGTGCTACGTTAGCGGGGGGGCGAGATACGCAGTATTTT. Translating it yields CSATLAGGRDTQYF.

The chain has TRBV12-3 or TRBV12-4 and TRBJ2-7, with D tentatively TRBD2 (5 bases). Trimming removed 6 bases at V and 1 base at J, with 22 bases between. The CDR3 has 17 amino acids. The CDR3 spells CASSHKGRGLGSYEQYF. CDR3 sequence (DNA): TGTGCCAGCAGCCATAAGGGTCGGGGTCTCGGTTCCTACGAGCAGTACTTC.

The rearrangement links TRBV15 to TRBJ1-5; TRBD1 matches 8 bases. CDR1 is LNHNV and CDR2 is YYDKDF in the germline V gene (reference sequence). The ends lost 5 bases at V and 2 bases at J; junction bases unmatched: 11. The CDR3 spans 17 residues. Written as DNA, the CDR3 is TGTGCCACCAGCGGACACCCGGGCAGGGGGCGCAATCAGCCCCAGCATTTT. Translated: CATSGHPGRGRNQPQHF.

The chain employs TRBV5-1 and TRBJ2-7; unclear D gene. The CDR3 runs 13 residues. Trimming took off 0 bases at V and 5 bases at J, with 9 bases between the two ends. CDR1 and CDR2 from the germline V gene are SGHRS and YFSETQ. CDR3 bases: TGCGCCAGCAGCTTGGCGCGCACCAACGAGCAGTACTTC. Its translation: CASSLARTNEQYF.

In this sample, this clonotype turned up a few times. V gene TRBV7-2 combines with J gene TRBJ2-3, with 9 bases lining up with TRBD2. CDR1 SGHTA and CDR2 FQGNSA come from the germline V gene. Trimming cost V 7 bases and J 6 bases; bases outside gene matches: 5. The CDR3 extends over 13 amino acids. The CDR3 loop is CASTTLAGDTQYF. Here the CDR3 DNA reads TGTGCCAGCACCACCCTAGCGGGGGATACGCAGTATTTT.

The gene calls are TRBV27 and TRBJ2-1; 11 bases agree with TRBD1. CDR3 size: 17 residues. Germline CDR1 reads MNHEY; CDR2 reads SMNVEV (reference sequence). V gave up 2 bases and J gave up 4 bases; unmatched junction bases: 7. The CDR3: CASSLVPGTGGYNEQFF. The DNA of the CDR3 is TGTGCCAGCAGTTTAGTCCCCGGGACAGGGGGGTACAATGAGCAGTTCTTC.

Details on this clonotype: Possible read error: a much larger clone is one base away. The J gene is TRBJ2-1, the V gene TRBV29-1, with a tentative D call TRBD2 (6 bases). Germline V gene data show CDR1 as SQVTM and CDR2 as ANQGSEA. V lost 4 bases to trimming and J lost 4 bases, with 11 bases between them. The CDR3 loop spans 13 amino acids. CDR3 nucleotides: TGCAGCGTTGTGGGAGGAGGGTACAATGAGCAGTTCTTC. This codes for CSVVGGGYNEQFF.

The CDR3 coding sequence is TGTGCCAGCAGCTTAGCAAGTAGCGGGGGGGAGACCCAGTACTTC. Its translation is CASSLASSGGETQYF. The genes are TRBV7-8 and TRBJ2-5, with 10 bases fitting TRBD2. Per the germline V gene, CDR1 is SGHVS and CDR2 is FQNEAQ. V shed 0 bases and J 5 bases; nucleotides not matched to a gene: 3. This CDR3 has 15 amino acids. Variable domain in full (rest from reference TRBV7-8 and TRBJ2-5): GAGVSQSPRYKVAKRGQDVALRCDPISGHVSLFWYQQALGQGPEFLTYFQNEAQLDKSGLPSDRFFAERPEGSVSTLKIQRTQQEDSAVYLCASSLASSGGETQYFGPGTRLLVL.

This clonotype was seen a few times. This chain joins TRBV5-1 and TRBJ2-5; TRBD2 agrees at 7 bases. The V and J ends lost 1 base and 5 bases, in that order; junction bases with no gene match: 5. In germline, CDR1 is SGHRS, CDR2 YFSETQ. The CDR3 consists of 14 residues. CDR3 DNA sequence: TGCGCCAGCAGCTTGCGCCTAGCGGATGAGACCCAGTACTTC. This translates into CASSLRLADETQYF.

This sequence joins TRBV7-8 and TRBJ2-3, with D unresolved. The germline V gene encodes CDR1 SGHVS and CDR2 FQNEAQ. The CDR3 has 10 residues. V shed 8 bases and J shed 4 bases, with 4 bases lying between them. In DNA form, the CDR3 reads TGTGCCAGCCGCGCAGATACGCAGTATTTT. As protein: CASRADTQYF.

The chain carries TRBV20-1 and TRBJ2-7, with D unresolved. Germline V gives CDR1 DFQATT, CDR2 SNEGSKA (reference sequence). The CDR3 has 13 amino acids. Trimming removed 3 bases from V and 6 bases from J, with 15 bases in between. The CDR3 reads CSASTPGRGEQYF. In DNA, the CDR3 is TGCAGTGCTAGTACTCCGGGTCGAGGCGAGCAGTACTTC.

The V call is TRBV5-1, the J call TRBJ2-1, with 15 bases aligning to TRBD2. V dropped 2 bases and J dropped 8; count of bases not matched to a gene: 8. The CDR3 runs 17 residues. CDR1 is SGHRS and CDR2 is YFSETQ in the germline V gene. Written as DNA, the CDR3 is TGCGCCAGCAGCTTTGGACTAGCGGGAGGGTTTATCGATGAGCAGTTCTTC. Translation gives CASSFGLAGGFIDEQFF.

The gene calls are TRBV7-6 and TRBJ2-1; 9 bases match TRBD1. Germline CDR1 SGHVS, CDR2 FNYEAQ. V was clipped by 4 bases and J by 4 bases; unmatched bases: 11. This CDR3 comprises 17 residues. DNA of the CDR3: TGTGCCAGCAGCTCCCTAACCGGGACAGGGAGGTACAATGAGCAGTTCTTC. Translated, it gives CASSSLTGTGRYNEQFF.

This clonotype came up a few times. The rearrangement links TRBV24-1 to TRBJ2-3; 8 bases map to TRBD1. The CDR3 spans 13 residues. The germline gives CDR1 KGHDR, CDR2 SFDVKD. Germline trimming cut 11 bases from V and 0 bases from J; bases unmatched to any gene: 3. This chain's CDR3 is CASGQGSTDTQYF. The CDR3 DNA reads TGTGCCAGCGGACAGGGCAGCACAGATACGCAGTATTTT.

This rearrangement joins TRBV7-2 to TRBJ2-5; D might be TRBD1 or TRBD2, each matching 6 bases. V was clipped by 7 bases and J by 5 bases, with 17 bases between them. The germline V gene has CDR1 SGHTA and CDR2 FQGNSA. This CDR3 spans 14 amino acids. CDR3 DNA: TGTGCCAGCAAGGGGGTGGGGGGATGGGAGACCCAGTACTTC. This encodes CASKGVGGWETQYF.

The CDR3: CASSQEGVFGRYITDTQYF. Here the CDR3 DNA reads TGTGCCAGCAGCCAAGAGGGGGTCTTTGGCAGATACATCACAGATACGCAGTATTTT. The gene calls are TRBV3-1 and TRBJ2-3, with D perhaps TRBD1 or TRBD2 (5 bases each). Trimming shortened V by 0 bases and J by 2 bases, and 21 bases separated the two germline ends. The length of the CDR3 is 19 residues. Germline V gene sequence: CDR1 LGHDT, CDR2 YNNKEL (reference sequence).

This clonotype was seen a few times. The genes are TRBV14 and TRBJ2-7; D unclear. V was pared by 0 bases and J by 1 base, with 13 bases between. Germline loops: CDR1 SGHDN, CDR2 FVKESK. This CDR3 has 16 amino acids. CDR3 sequence: CASSQDYLGRSYEQYF. Written as DNA, the CDR3 is TGTGCCAGCAGCCAAGATTACCTAGGCAGATCCTACGAGCAGTACTTC.